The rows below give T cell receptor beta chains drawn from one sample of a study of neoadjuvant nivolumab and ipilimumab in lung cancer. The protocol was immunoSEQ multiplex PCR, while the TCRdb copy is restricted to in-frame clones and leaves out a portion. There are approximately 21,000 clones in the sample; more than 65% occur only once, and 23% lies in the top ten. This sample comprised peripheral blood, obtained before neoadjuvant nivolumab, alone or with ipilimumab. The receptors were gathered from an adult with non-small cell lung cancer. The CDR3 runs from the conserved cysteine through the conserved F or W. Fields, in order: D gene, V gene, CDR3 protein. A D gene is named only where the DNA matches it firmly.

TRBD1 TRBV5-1 CASSFRGTGGGETQYF
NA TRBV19 CASSIFGSTDTQYF
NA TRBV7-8 CASSLGVTGDEKLFF
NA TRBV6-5 CASSWRLREKLFF
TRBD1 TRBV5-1 CASSLGQGMNYGYTF
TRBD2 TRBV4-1 CASSQDPASGRAF
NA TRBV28 CASRRTGTREQYF
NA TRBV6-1 CASSEVRGRFYEQYF
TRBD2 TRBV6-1 CASSESPSGNYNEQFF
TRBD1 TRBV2 CASSTGVPGGYTF
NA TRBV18 CASSPPGSNQPQHF
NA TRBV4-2 CASSQDQGRTEAFF
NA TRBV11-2 CASSFGGVSTDTQYF
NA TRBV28 CASSLPSGLSETQYF
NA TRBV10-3 CAISERAGRRVSGYTF
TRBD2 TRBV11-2 CASSWGLAGGRGTGELFF
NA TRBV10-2 CASSESISRGKVWINQPQHF
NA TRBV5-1 CASSQSGVPEAFF
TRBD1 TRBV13 CASSPGQFSGANVLTF
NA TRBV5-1 CASSLEASGNTIYF
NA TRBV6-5 CASSYMGEHTEAFF
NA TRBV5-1 CASSPEPSVYNEQFF